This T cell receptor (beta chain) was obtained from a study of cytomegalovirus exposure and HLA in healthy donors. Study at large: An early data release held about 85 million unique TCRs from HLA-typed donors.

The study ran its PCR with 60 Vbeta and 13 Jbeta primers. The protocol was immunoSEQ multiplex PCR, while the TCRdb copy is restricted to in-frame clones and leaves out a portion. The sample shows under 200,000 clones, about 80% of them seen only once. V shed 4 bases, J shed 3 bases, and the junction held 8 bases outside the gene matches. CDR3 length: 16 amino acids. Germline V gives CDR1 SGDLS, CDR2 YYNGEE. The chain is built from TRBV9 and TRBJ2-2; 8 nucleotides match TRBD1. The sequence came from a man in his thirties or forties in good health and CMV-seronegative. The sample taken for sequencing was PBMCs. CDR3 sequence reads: CASSIGQGRYTGELFF. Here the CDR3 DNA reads TGTGCCAGCAGCATAGGACAGGGTCGGTACACCGGGGAGCTGTTTTTT.